Each of the 12 T cell receptor beta chains below was sequenced from the same sample in a study of response to subunit inactivated influenza vaccine. TCRdb re-derived calls from the RT-PCR reads in MiXCR, one entry per CDR3 protein. The table shows 800,000 or so distinct CDR3 sequences, with approximately 21% occurring only once. The source was PBMCs from blood, collected 5 to 6 days after vaccination. The receptors were sampled from a man aged 45 to 65 who received an inactivated influenza vaccine.

This chain connects TRBV20-1 to TRBJ1-5; no reliable D call. V dropped 3 bases and J dropped 0 bases, with 9 bases sitting between them. Germline V gives CDR1 DFQATT, CDR2 SNEGSKA (reference sequence). The CDR3 length is 14 residues. The CDR3 region is CSASGTTSNQPQHF. The CDR3 DNA reads TGCAGTGCTAGCGGTACGACTAGCAATCAGCCCCAGCATTTT.

The sample holds a few counts of this clonotype. The genes are TRBV7-2 and TRBJ2-2, with TRBD1 identical over 7 bases. Trimming removed 4 bases from V and 3 bases from J; junction bases left unmatched: 5. In germline, CDR1 is SGHTA, CDR2 FQGNSA. The CDR3 spans 15 residues. This chain's CDR3 is CASSSGQVYTGELFF. CDR3 in DNA: TGTGCCAGCAGCTCTGGACAGGTCTACACCGGGGAGCTGTTTTTT.

This chain's CDR3 is CASSFPRRMEYF. CDR3 sequence (DNA): TGTGCCAGCAGCTTCCCGCGGCGGATGGAGTATTTT. The chain combines TRBV5-4 with TRBJ2-3; D is ambiguous. In germline, CDR1 is SGHNT, CDR2 YYREEE (reference sequence). Trimming took off 2 bases at V and 13 bases at J, with 14 bases between the two ends. The CDR3 consists of 12 residues.

The chain is built from TRBV20-1 and TRBJ2-7; 7 bases match TRBD2. CDR1 is DFQATT and CDR2 is SNEGSKA in the germline V gene (reference sequence). The CDR3 has 14 amino acids. The J segment lost 0 bases and the V segment lost 6 bases, leaving 8 bases of the junction unmatched. CDR3 nucleotide sequence: TGCAGTGCGGAAACCGTAGCGGGCTCCTACGAGCAGTACTTC. Translated: CSAETVAGSYEQYF.

This clonotype was counted many times. This chain uses TRBV4-1 with TRBJ2-7, with D possibly TRBD1 on 5 matching bases. V lost 3 bases and J 2 bases, leaving 14 bases between the germline ends. The germline V gene encodes CDR1 MGHRA and CDR2 YSYEKL. There are 15 residues in the CDR3. The CDR3 loop is CASSQATGSPYEQYF. CDR3 in DNA: TGCGCCAGCAGCCAGGCAACAGGTTCTCCCTACGAGCAGTACTTC.

This clonotype came up once. This chain links TRBV20-1 with TRBJ2-7; 9 positions match TRBD1. The CDR3 extends over 12 amino acids. V was clipped by 4 bases and J by 6 bases; unmatched bases: 4. Per germline, CDR1 DFQATT and CDR2 SNEGSKA (reference sequence). The CDR3 region is CSATGTGFEQYF. The CDR3 DNA is TGCAGTGCTACCGGGACAGGGTTCGAGCAGTACTTC.

The sample holds many counts of this clonotype. V is TRBV20-1 and J is TRBJ2-1, with 10 bases fitting TRBD2. Losses at the gene ends were 1 base for V and 14 bases for J; bases not matched to a gene: 11. CDR1 and CDR2 (germline): DFQATT, SNEGSKA (reference sequence). The length of the CDR3 is 14 residues. This CDR3 reads CSARVRTSGGDEFF. CDR3 bases: TGCAGTGCTAGAGTAAGGACTAGCGGCGGTGATGAGTTCTTC.

The chain carries TRBV4-3 and TRBJ1-1; unclear D gene. Germline CDR1 LGHNA, CDR2 YSLEER. This CDR3 spans 17 amino acids. V lost 0 bases to trimming and J lost 2 bases, with 16 bases between them. The CDR3 DNA follows: TGCGCCAGCAGCCAAGATGACTTCTTCGAGGGAAACACTGAAGCTTTCTTT. This encodes CASSQDDFFEGNTEAFF.

This clonotype was seen only a few times. The chain carries TRBV6-1 and TRBJ1-1; 9 bases agree with TRBD1. Trimming removed 5 bases from V and 5 bases from J; junction bases left unmatched: 9. The CDR3 totals 15 residues. Germline loops: CDR1 MNHNS, CDR2 SASEGT. The DNA for the CDR3 is TGTGCCAGCAGTCCCGGGACAGGGATGGGGACTGAAGCTTTCTTT. It yields the protein CASSPGTGMGTEAFF.

This clonotype has ten or more counts. J is TRBJ2-7 and V is TRBV5-1; 7 nucleotides agree with TRBD1. The CDR3 covers 13 residues. V lost 2 bases to trimming and J lost 7 bases; unmatched junction nucleotides: 6. Germline V CDR1 and CDR2: SGHRS, YFSETQ. The CDR3 region is CASSFNRGMEQYF. The CDR3 DNA is TGCGCCAGCAGCTTTAACAGGGGCATGGAGCAGTACTTC.

This chain joins TRBV4-2 and TRBJ1-2, with 7 bases matching TRBD1. This CDR3 has 14 amino acids. The V gene end was trimmed by 3 bases and the J gene end by 4 bases; junction bases not matched to a gene: 5. The germline V gene encodes CDR1 LGHNA and CDR2 YNFKEQ. For the CDR3, the DNA is TGTGCCAGCAGCCAGACAGGGTCTCGCTATGGCTACACCTTC. This codes for CASSQTGSRYGYTF.

Many counts were recorded for this clonotype. J is TRBJ1-1 and V is TRBV20-1; 7 bases line up with TRBD1. Losses at the gene ends were 4 bases for V and 3 bases for J; bases not matched to a gene: 2. Germline loops: CDR1 DFQATT, CDR2 SNEGSKA (reference sequence). This CDR3 is built from 12 residues. The CDR3: CSATGGHTEAFF. The CDR3 coding sequence is TGCAGTGCTACAGGGGGGCACACTGAAGCTTTCTTT.